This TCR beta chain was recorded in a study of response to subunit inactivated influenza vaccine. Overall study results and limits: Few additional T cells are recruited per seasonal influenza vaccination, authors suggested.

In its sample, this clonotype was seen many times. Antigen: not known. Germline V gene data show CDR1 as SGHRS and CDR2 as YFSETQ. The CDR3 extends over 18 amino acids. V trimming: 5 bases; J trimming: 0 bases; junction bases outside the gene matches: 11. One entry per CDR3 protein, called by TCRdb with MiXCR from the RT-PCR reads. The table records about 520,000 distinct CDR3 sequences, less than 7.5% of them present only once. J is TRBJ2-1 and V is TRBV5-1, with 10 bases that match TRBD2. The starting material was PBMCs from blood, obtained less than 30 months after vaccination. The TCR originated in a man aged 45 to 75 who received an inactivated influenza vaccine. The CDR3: CASSSGGPILDSYNEQFF. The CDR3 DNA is TGCGCCAGCAGTAGCGGGGGGCCTATTCTTGACTCCTACAATGAGCAGTTCTTC.